The 28 T cell receptor beta chains reported below all come from one sample, sequenced in a study of technical replicates of blood from a handful of donors. The method was immunoSEQ multiplex PCR; TCRdb's version includes in-frame clones alone and lacks a portion of them. This sample has about 84,000 clones, with roughly 98% found just once. Material: T cells isolated from PBMCs. The source is a human donor in good health.

The rearrangement joins TRBV28 to TRBJ2-7; D possibly corresponds to TRBD2 (7 bases). The germline V gene encodes CDR1 MDHEN and CDR2 SYDVKM. CDR3 length: 15 amino acids. The V and J ends lost 5 bases and 0 bases respectively, with 14 bases between them. CDR3 protein: CASSRRGRASYEQYF. CDR3 DNA sequence: TGTGCCAGCAGTAGAAGGGGGAGGGCCTCCTACGAGCAGTACTTC. Drawing the rest from reference TRBV28 and TRBJ2-7, the complete variable domain is DVKVTQSSRYLVKRTGEKVFLECVQDMDHENMFWYRQDPGLGLRLIYFSYDVKMKEKGDIPEGYSVSREKKERFSLILESASTNQTSMYLCASSRRGRASYEQYFGPGTRLTVT.

This chain joins TRBV7-8 and TRBJ2-7, with D uncertain. There are 15 residues in the CDR3. The V gene lost 1 base and the J gene lost 0 bases, with 10 bases spanning the gap. Germline values: CDR1 SGHVS, CDR2 FQNEAQ. The CDR3 protein is CASSLEADFSYEQYF. CDR3 bases: TGTGCCAGCAGCTTAGAGGCGGATTTCTCCTACGAGCAGTACTTC.

The chain has TRBV5-6 and TRBJ2-2, with TRBD1 identical over 7 bases. The CDR3 spans 18 residues. With V trimmed by 3 bases and J by 6 bases, 17 bases remained unmatched. The germline gives CDR1 SGHDT, CDR2 YYEEEE. CDR3 amino acids: CASSWETGNPRRPGELFF. The CDR3 nucleotides read TGTGCCAGCAGCTGGGAGACAGGGAACCCTCGTCGCCCCGGGGAGCTGTTTTTT.

V is TRBV5-1 and J is TRBJ2-2, with D perhaps matching TRBD2 (5 bases). V dropped 7 bases and J dropped 6 bases, with 16 bases sitting between them. This CDR3 contains 14 residues. The germline V gene has CDR1 SGHRS and CDR2 YFSETQ. The CDR3 loop is CASAATSGAGELFF. CDR3 DNA sequence: TGCGCCAGCGCGGCGACGTCCGGGGCCGGGGAGCTGTTTTTT.

This sequence joins TRBV2 and TRBJ1-1; D not resolved. With 6 bases removed from V and 5 bases from J, the gap between germline ends came to 10 bases. Germline V gene lookup returns CDR1 SNHLY and CDR2 FYNNEI. The CDR3 has 12 amino acids. CDR3 protein: CASREGRTEAFF. Here the CDR3 DNA reads TGTGCCAGCAGAGAGGGTAGAACTGAAGCTTTCTTT.

V and J are TRBV7-9 and TRBJ1-5; D is uncertain. The CDR3 covers 19 residues. V was cut by 5 bases and J by 0 bases, with 23 bases left in between. CDR1 is SEHNR and CDR2 is FQNEAQ in the germline V gene (reference sequence). The chain's CDR3 is CASSRYSVSGNYSNQPQHF. The CDR3 DNA reads TGTGCCAGCAGCCGGTACTCCGTTTCGGGGAATTATAGCAATCAGCCCCAGCATTTT.

The V call is TRBV6-6, the J call TRBJ2-7; tentative D call: TRBD2 (5 bases). The CDR3 contains 13 residues. The germline CDR1 and CDR2 sequences are MNHNY and SVGAGI (reference sequence). The germline V and J ends were trimmed by 0 bases and 6 bases, with 9 bases remaining between them. The DNA of the CDR3 is TGTGCCAGCAGTTACTCGACGGGGTTCGAGCAGTACTTC. As protein: CASSYSTGFEQYF.

The chain joins TRBV9 to TRBJ1-1, with 8 bases aligning to TRBD1. The CDR3 sequence is 16 residues long. From germline, CDR1 is SGDLS and CDR2 YYNGEE. Losses at the gene ends were 4 bases for V and 0 bases for J; bases not matched to a gene: 8. The CDR3 region is CASSPPSTGVNTEAFF. The CDR3 region has the DNA TGTGCCAGCAGCCCACCCTCGACAGGGGTGAACACTGAAGCTTTCTTT.

The chain joins TRBV7-9 to TRBJ2-7; possible D gene TRBD1, 6 bases. The V gene lost 7 bases and the J gene lost 3 bases, with 13 bases spanning the gap. CDR3 length: 13 amino acids. Germline CDR1 is SEHNR and CDR2 is FQNEAQ (reference sequence). The DNA for the CDR3 is TGTGCCAGCACCCCTTGGGGGCTCTACGAGCAGTACTTC. Amino acids: CASTPWGLYEQYF.

V is TRBV2 and J is TRBJ1-4; 10 bases match TRBD1. The germline V gene encodes CDR1 SNHLY and CDR2 FYNNEI. Unmatched junction bases numbered 5, after V lost 8 bases and J lost 5 bases. The CDR3 is made up of 14 amino acids. CDR3 in DNA: TGTGCCAGCCATCCGGGACAGGGGAATGAAAAACTGTTTTTT. Residues: CASHPGQGNEKLFF. The full variable domain, its missing parts supplied by reference TRBV2 and TRBJ1-4, is EPEVTQTPSHQVTQMGQEVILRCVPISNHLYFYWYRQILGQKVEFLVSFYNNEISEKSEIFDDQFSVERPDGSNFTLKIRSTKLEDSAMYFCASHPGQGNEKLFFGSGTQLSVL.

This chain links TRBV27 with TRBJ2-1, with a possible D match to TRBD2 (5 bases). V shed 6 bases and J shed 2 bases, with 14 bases lying between them. The CDR3 sequence is 15 residues long. Germline V gene lookup returns CDR1 MNHEY and CDR2 SMNVEV (reference sequence). In DNA, the CDR3 is TGTGCCAGCAGCCGAGGGAGCAGTACCTACAATGAGCAGTTCTTC. Protein product: CASSRGSSTYNEQFF.

The DNA of the CDR3 is TGCGCCAGCAGTGAGTTGGACAGTAGCTCCTACAATGAGCAGTTCTTC. It codes for CASSELDSSSYNEQFF. The chain carries TRBV10-1 and TRBJ2-1; possibly TRBD1 for D (6 bases). The V end was cut by 1 base, the J end by 0 bases, with 10 bases between. The germline V gene encodes CDR1 WNHNN and CDR2 SYGVQD (reference sequence). This CDR3 spans 16 amino acids.

In its sample, this clone was seen once. The CDR3 DNA follows: TGTGCCAGCAGCGTACGTTCGGGGACAGCATTGAGTACTAACTATGGCTACACCTTC. Amino acid sequence: CASSVRSGTALSTNYGYTF. The genes are TRBV9 and TRBJ1-2; 7 nucleotides line up with TRBD1. This CDR3 has 19 residues. Germline CDR1 is SGDLS and CDR2 is YYNGEE. Germline trimming cut 1 base from V and 0 bases from J; bases unmatched to any gene: 15.

The genes are TRBV19 and TRBJ2-1; 7 bases line up with TRBD2. V dropped 5 bases and J dropped 4; count of bases not matched to a gene: 8. The CDR3 is made up of 15 amino acids. Germline V lookup: CDR1 LNHDA, CDR2 SQIVND (reference sequence). The CDR3 protein is CASSPGGSFYNEQFF. Here the CDR3 DNA reads TGTGCCAGTAGTCCGGGCGGGAGCTTTTACAATGAGCAGTTCTTC.

The chain is built from TRBV4-1 and TRBJ2-7; D perhaps matches TRBD1 (6 bases). This CDR3 has 16 amino acids. Trimming pared 4 bases from V and 2 bases from J, leaving 18 bases between. The germline gives CDR1 MGHRA, CDR2 YSYEKL. The CDR3: CASSLQTGPTTYEQYF. The CDR3, as DNA: TGCGCCAGCAGCCTCCAGACAGGCCCTACGACCTACGAGCAGTACTTC.

Only one count was recorded for this clone. The chain recombines TRBV4-1 with TRBJ2-3, with a weak D call TRBD1 (6 bases). V was pared by 4 bases and J by 6 bases, with 17 bases between. CDR3 length equals 15 residues. Germline V gene lookup returns CDR1 MGHRA and CDR2 YSYEKL. The CDR3 nucleotides are TGCGCCAGCAGCCTAGGGACACCAAACAAGGATACGCAGTATTTT. It yields the protein CASSLGTPNKDTQYF.

The J gene is TRBJ1-1, the V gene TRBV29-1; unclear D gene. Per the germline V gene, CDR1 is SQVTM and CDR2 is ANQGSEA. The CDR3 sequence is 10 residues long. Deletions cut 3 bases from V and 5 bases from J, with 4 bases between. This CDR3 is CSVDGTEAFF. The CDR3 DNA reads TGCAGCGTTGACGGGACTGAAGCTTTCTTT.

This clone was detected once. This CDR3 reads CASSLGGQGFNEQFF. Here the CDR3 DNA reads TGCGCCAGCAGCCTGGGGGGACAGGGGTTCAATGAGCAGTTCTTC. The gene calls are TRBV5-1 and TRBJ2-1; TRBD1 matches at 10 bases. The CDR3 runs 15 residues. CDR1 is SGHRS, CDR2 YFSETQ, per germline. After removal of 4 bases from V and 6 bases from J, the junction contained 7 bases not matched to a gene.

The CDR3 region has the DNA TGTGCCAGCAGGCCCGGGGAACCCGCCCGTGGAAACACCATATATTTT. Its protein product is CASRPGEPARGNTIYF. The chain combines TRBV27 with TRBJ1-3; D is unclear. V was pared by 6 bases and J by 3 bases, with 18 bases between. CDR3 length: 16 residues. Germline assignment: CDR1 MNHEY and CDR2 SMNVEV (reference sequence).

This chain joins TRBV11-2 and TRBJ1-5; D possibly corresponds to TRBD1 (6 bases). The V gene's germline CDR1 is SGHAT and CDR2 FQNNGV. The CDR3 is made up of 18 amino acids. The ends were cut back, 2 bases at V and 1 base at J, with 18 bases in the middle. The CDR3 region has the DNA TGTGCCAGCAGCTTAAGGCCCATTCGGGGGGCGAGCAATCAGCCCCAGCATTTT. The encoded protein is CASSLRPIRGASNQPQHF.

CDR3 nucleotide sequence: TGTGCCAGCAGTATACTAGCGGGGGACAATGAGCAGTTCTTC. Protein: CASSILAGDNEQFF. The chain links TRBV27 to TRBJ2-1, with TRBD2 matching 11 bases. This CDR3 region has 14 residues. The V gene's germline CDR1 is MNHEY and CDR2 SMNVEV (reference sequence). The ends lost 5 bases at V and 5 bases at J; junction bases unmatched: 2.

This rearrangement joins TRBV2 to TRBJ1-5; weak D call: TRBD1 (5 bases). The CDR3 covers 14 residues. The V end was cut by 4 bases, the J end by 2 bases, with 9 bases between. From germline, CDR1 is SNHLY and CDR2 FYNNEI. CDR3 DNA: TGTGCCAGCAGTGCAGGGTCCCGCAATCAGCCCCAGCATTTT. It encodes CASSAGSRNQPQHF.

This chain uses TRBV2 with TRBJ2-5, with D perhaps TRBD2 (6 bases). This CDR3 is 15 amino acids long. V was trimmed by 3 bases and J by 0 bases, leaving 11 bases between them. In germline, CDR1 is SNHLY, CDR2 FYNNEI. CDR3 DNA: TGTGCCAGCAGTGACAGTTGGGGGGACCAAGAGACCCAGTACTTC. Its translation is CASSDSWGDQETQYF.

The V gene is TRBV5-5, the J gene TRBJ2-1; the D is unclear. CDR3 length equals 12 residues. Trimming stripped 1 base from V and 7 bases from J, with 6 bases between. Germline V gene data show CDR1 as SGHKS and CDR2 as YYEKEE (reference sequence). The DNA of the CDR3 is TGTGCCAGCAGCTTGTTCGGGAATGAGCAGTTCTTC. Its translation is CASSLFGNEQFF.

CDR3 DNA: TGTGCCAGCAGCTTAGGGACTAGCTACGAGCAGTACTTC. This sequence encodes CASSLGTSYEQYF. This chain joins TRBV11-2 and TRBJ2-7; 7 nucleotides align to TRBD2. This CDR3 comprises 13 residues. Germline values: CDR1 SGHAT, CDR2 FQNNGV. With V trimmed by 1 base and J by 3 bases, 0 bases remained unmatched.

V gene TRBV4-1 combines with J gene TRBJ2-3; 13 nucleotides agree with TRBD2. Germline assignment: CDR1 MGHRA and CDR2 YSYEKL. The V and J ends lost 4 bases and 5 bases, in that order; junction bases with no gene match: 9. This CDR3 is 17 amino acids long. The CDR3 region is CASSPYRTSGRVDTQYF. CDR3 in DNA: TGCGCCAGCAGCCCATATCGGACTAGCGGGAGAGTAGATACGCAGTATTTT.

The genes are TRBV28 and TRBJ2-1; D remains ambiguous. This CDR3 contains 14 residues. The germline V gene has CDR1 MDHEN and CDR2 SYDVKM. The V end was cut by 8 bases, the J end by 1 base, with 12 bases between. The CDR3 protein is CASYASTSYNEQFF. CDR3 coding DNA: TGTGCCAGCTACGCAAGTACATCCTACAATGAGCAGTTCTTC. Filled out from reference TRBV28 and TRBJ2-1, the complete variable domain reads DVKVTQSSRYLVKRTGEKVFLECVQDMDHENMFWYRQDPGLGLRLIYFSYDVKMKEKGDIPEGYSVSREKKERFSLILESASTNQTSMYLCASYASTSYNEQFFGPGTRLTVL.

This chain connects TRBV28 to TRBJ2-3; 10 positions match TRBD2. V trimming: 5 bases; J trimming: 3 bases; junction bases outside the gene matches: 11. CDR3 size: 17 residues. Germline loops: CDR1 MDHEN, CDR2 SYDVKM. In nucleotides, the CDR3 is TGTGCCAGCAGTCTAGATCCCCCAGCGGGAGGGACAGATACGCAGTATTTT. It yields the protein CASSLDPPAGGTDTQYF.